A selection of T cell receptor beta chains follows, all from one sample in a study of CD8 T cells in Susac syndrome. Using its own MiXCR run on the immunoSEQ multiplex PCR reads, TCRdb lists one record per CDR3 protein. Altogether 250,000 to 300,000 distinct CDR3 sequences are present, approximately 85% being singletons, with the ten largest covering around 0.2%. The sequenced sample consisted of CD8+ T cells from PBMCs. Every receptor here comes from a human donor with multiple sclerosis. Each CDR3 is given with its conserved first and last residue. D genes are given only for firm matches. Some rows have no size entry. The others give once, few or many, or a class for an expanded clone.

>.|.|TRBJ2-3|TRBV11-2
CASSHWADRESADTQYF
TGTGCCAGCAGCCATTGGGCTGACCGGGAGTCCGCAGATACGCAGTATTTT
>.|TRBD1|TRBJ1-1|TRBV20-1
CSARVDREAFF
TGCAGTGCTAGGGTGGACAGGGAAGCTTTCTTT
>.|TRBD2|TRBJ2-1|TRBV4-3
CASSTGGPGYNEQFF
TGCGCCAGCAGCACGGGAGGGCCGGGTTACAATGAGCAGTTCTTC
>.|.|TRBJ2-1|TRBV6-1
CASSGDYPEQFF
TGTGCCAGCAGTGGGGATTATCCTGAGCAGTTCTTC
>.|.|TRBJ1-1|TRBV5-1
CASSLGSELDAEAFF
TGCGCCAGCAGTCTGGGATCGGAACTGGACGCTGAAGCTTTCTTT
>.|.|TRBJ1-1|TRBV13
CASGFRSMNTEAFF
TGTGCCAGCGGGTTCAGGAGCATGAACACTGAAGCTTTCTTT
>few|.|TRBJ1-1|TRBV4-3
CASSQETGMNTEAFF
TGCGCCAGCAGCCAAGAAACAGGCATGAACACTGAAGCTTTCTTT
>.|TRBD2|TRBJ2-7|TRBV20-1
CSAPDELAGQPYEQYF
TGCAGTGCTCCCGACGAGCTAGCGGGGCAACCCTACGAGCAGTACTTC
>once|TRBD1|TRBJ2-7|TRBV4-3
CASSHSPDRAPYEQYF
TGCGCCAGCAGCCATTCTCCTGACAGGGCCCCCTACGAGCAGTACTTC
>.|.|TRBJ2-7|TRBV3-1
CASSQDLVESGDEQYF
TGTGCCAGCAGCCAAGATCTTGTGGAATCTGGAGACGAGCAGTACTTC
>.|TRBD1|TRBJ1-5|TRBV13
CASSQQGARQPQHF
TGTGCCAGCAGCCAACAGGGGGCACGGCAGCCCCAGCATTTT
>.|.|TRBJ2-5|TRBV6-5
CASSSWARAGETQYF
TGTGCCAGCAGTTCCTGGGCGAGGGCGGGGGAGACCCAGTACTTC
>.|.|TRBJ2-1|TRBV4-1
CASSQVSLGYNEQFF
TGCGCCAGCAGCCAAGTCTCGCTAGGCTACAATGAGCAGTTCTTC
>.|TRBD2|TRBJ2-1|TRBV12-3/TRBV12-4
CASSSALAGGDIGEQFF
TGTGCCAGCAGCAGCGCACTAGCGGGAGGGGATATCGGTGAGCAGTTCTTC
>.|.|TRBJ1-1|TRBV4-3
CASSQDGTVGGTEAFF
TGCGCCAGCAGCCAAGATGGGACGGTTGGGGGGACTGAAGCTTTCTTT
>.|TRBD1|TRBJ1-1|TRBV25-1
CASSSPGQGYPAFF
TGTGCCAGCAGTTCACCGGGACAGGGCTATCCGGCTTTCTTT
>.|TRBD2|TRBJ2-7|TRBV3-1
CASSQGGLEFKYF
TGTGCCAGCAGCCAAGGGGGACTAGAGTTCAAGTACTTC
>.|TRBD2|TRBJ2-1|TRBV7-6
CASSASGTSGRIEQFF
TGTGCCAGCAGCGCCTCCGGGACTAGCGGACGGATTGAGCAGTTCTTC
>.|.|TRBJ2-6|TRBV27
CASSSGTSGANVLTF
TGTGCCAGCAGTTCGGGAACCTCTGGGGCCAACGTCCTGACTTTC
>.|.|TRBJ2-2|TRBV7-2
CASSRMNTGELFF
TGTGCCAGCAGTCGCATGAACACCGGGGAGCTGTTTTTT
>once|.|TRBJ1-2|TRBV9
CASSSGGYGYTF
TGTGCCAGCAGCTCCGGAGGCTATGGCTACACCTTC
>once|TRBD2|TRBJ2-1|TRBV20-1
CSANGLAGDLSYNEQFF
TGCAGTGCTAACGGACTAGCGGGAGACTTATCCTACAATGAGCAGTTCTTC
>.|.|TRBJ1-2|TRBV5-1
CASSFNLNYGYTF
TGCGCCAGCAGCTTTAACCTTAACTATGGCTACACCTTC
>.|.|TRBJ2-1|TRBV20-1
CSARERDSPSNEQFF
TGCAGTGCTAGGGAACGGGACTCCCCTTCCAATGAGCAGTTCTTC
>.|TRBD1|TRBJ2-1|TRBV13
CASSLGTGGLNEQFF
TGTGCCAGCAGCCTGGGGACAGGGGGCCTGAATGAGCAGTTCTTC
>.|TRBD2|TRBJ2-1|TRBV20-1
CSARTSGYNEQSF
TGCAGTGCTAGGACTAGCGGATACAATGAGCAGTCCTTC
>.|TRBD2|TRBJ2-1|TRBV18
CASSPLSSGNIYNEQFF
TGTGCCAGCTCACCATTATCCAGCGGGAATATCTACAATGAGCAGTTCTTC
>.|TRBD1|TRBJ2-7|TRBV27
CASSPGTDEQYF
TGTGCCAGCAGTCCCGGGACAGACGAGCAGTACTTC